The clone carrying this T cell receptor beta chain was recorded a few times. This sample is drawn from a study of technical replicates of blood from several donors. The assay was immunoSEQ multiplex PCR, and TCRdb's table has in-frame clones only and misses some. The sample comprises about 81,000 clones, around four fifths of which are singletons, and around 3.9% rests with the top ten. Germline V gene data show CDR1 as LNHDA and CDR2 as SQIVND (reference sequence). CDR3 size: 15 residues. V lost 7 bases and J lost 5; bases outside the gene matches: 8. The genes are TRBV19 and TRBJ2-5, with 12 bases matching TRBD2. Source material: PBMCs. The receptor was isolated from a human donor in good health. Some clones in this sample may be carry-over from other donors' samples. The CDR3 sequence: CASTTGLAGTETQYF. CDR3 DNA: TGTGCCAGTACTACCGGACTAGCGGGAACGGAGACCCAGTACTTC.